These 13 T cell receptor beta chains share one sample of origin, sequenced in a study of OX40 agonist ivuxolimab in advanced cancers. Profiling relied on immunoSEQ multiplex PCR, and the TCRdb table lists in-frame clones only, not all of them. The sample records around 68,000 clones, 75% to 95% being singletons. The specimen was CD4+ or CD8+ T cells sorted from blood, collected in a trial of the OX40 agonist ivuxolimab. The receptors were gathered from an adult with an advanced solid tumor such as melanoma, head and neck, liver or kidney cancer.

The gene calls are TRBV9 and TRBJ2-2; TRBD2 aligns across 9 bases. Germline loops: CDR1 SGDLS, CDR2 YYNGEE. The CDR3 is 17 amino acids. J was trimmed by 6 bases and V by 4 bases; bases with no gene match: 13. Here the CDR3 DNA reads TGTGCCAGCAGCCCCAGAATTGGACTAGCGACGTCCGGGGAGCTGTTTTTT. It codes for CASSPRIGLATSGELFF.

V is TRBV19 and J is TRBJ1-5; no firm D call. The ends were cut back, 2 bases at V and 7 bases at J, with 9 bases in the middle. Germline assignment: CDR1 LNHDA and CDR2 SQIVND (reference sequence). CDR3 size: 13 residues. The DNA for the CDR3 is TGTGCCAGTAGTATAAGGGTCCGGCAGCCCCAGCATTTT. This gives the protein CASSIRVRQPQHF.

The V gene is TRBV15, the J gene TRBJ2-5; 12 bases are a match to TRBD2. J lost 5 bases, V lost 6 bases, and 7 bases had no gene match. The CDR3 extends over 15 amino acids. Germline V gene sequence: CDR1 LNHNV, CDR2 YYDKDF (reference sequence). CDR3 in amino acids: CATSNGLAGTETQYF. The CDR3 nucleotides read TGTGCCACCAGTAACGGACTAGCGGGAACCGAGACCCAGTACTTC.

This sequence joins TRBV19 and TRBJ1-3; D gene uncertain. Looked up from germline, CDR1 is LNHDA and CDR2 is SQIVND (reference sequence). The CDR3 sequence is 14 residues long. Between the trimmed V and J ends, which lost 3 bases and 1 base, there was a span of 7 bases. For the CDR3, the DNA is TGTGCCAGTAGTATCGGGGAATCTGGAAACACCATATATTTT. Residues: CASSIGESGNTIYF.

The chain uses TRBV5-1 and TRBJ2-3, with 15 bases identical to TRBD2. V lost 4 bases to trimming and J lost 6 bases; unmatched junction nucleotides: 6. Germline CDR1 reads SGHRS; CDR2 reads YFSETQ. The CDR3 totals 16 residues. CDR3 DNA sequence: TGCGCCAGCAGCCGGACTAGCGGGGGGGCCCAGGATACGCAGTATTTT. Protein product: CASSRTSGGAQDTQYF.

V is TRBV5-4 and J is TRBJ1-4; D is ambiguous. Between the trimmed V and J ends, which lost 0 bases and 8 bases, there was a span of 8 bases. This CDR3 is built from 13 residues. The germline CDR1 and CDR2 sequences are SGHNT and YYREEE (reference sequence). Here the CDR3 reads CASSLVEKEKLFF. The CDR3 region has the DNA TGTGCCAGCAGCTTGGTGGAGAAAGAAAAACTGTTTTTT.

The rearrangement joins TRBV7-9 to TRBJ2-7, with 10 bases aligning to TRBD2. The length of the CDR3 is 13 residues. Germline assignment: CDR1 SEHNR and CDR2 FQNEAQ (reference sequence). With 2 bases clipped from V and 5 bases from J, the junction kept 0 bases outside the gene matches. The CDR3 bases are TGTGCCAGCAGCTTACTAGCGGGAGACGAGCAGTACTTC. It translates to CASSLLAGDEQYF.

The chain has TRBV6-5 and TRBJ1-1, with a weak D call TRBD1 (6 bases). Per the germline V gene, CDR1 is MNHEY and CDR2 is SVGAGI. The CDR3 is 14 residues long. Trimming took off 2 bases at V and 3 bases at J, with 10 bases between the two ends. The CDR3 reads CASSYGTTDTEAFF. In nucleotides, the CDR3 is TGTGCCAGCAGTTACGGGACAACGGACACTGAAGCTTTCTTT.

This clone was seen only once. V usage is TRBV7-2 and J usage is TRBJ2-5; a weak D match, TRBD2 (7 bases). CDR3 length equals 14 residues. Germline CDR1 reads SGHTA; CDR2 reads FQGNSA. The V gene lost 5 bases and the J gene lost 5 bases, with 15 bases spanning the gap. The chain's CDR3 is CASSRGAGRETQYF. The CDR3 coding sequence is TGTGCCAGCAGCCGGGGGGCCGGGAGGGAGACCCAGTACTTC.

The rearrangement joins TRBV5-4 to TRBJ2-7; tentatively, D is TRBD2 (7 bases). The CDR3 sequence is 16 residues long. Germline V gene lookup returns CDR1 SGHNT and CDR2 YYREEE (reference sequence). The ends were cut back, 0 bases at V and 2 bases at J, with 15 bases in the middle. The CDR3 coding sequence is TGTGCCAGCAGCTTGGGAGGTGCGGGGGCTCCCTACGAGCAGTACTTC. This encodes CASSLGGAGAPYEQYF.

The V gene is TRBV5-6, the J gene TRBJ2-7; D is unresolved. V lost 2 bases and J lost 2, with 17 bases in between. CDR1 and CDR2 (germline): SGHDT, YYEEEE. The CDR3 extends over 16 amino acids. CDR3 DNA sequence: TGTGCCAGCAGCTTATTAAGTCGCACTGGGACCTACGAGCAGTACTTC. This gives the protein CASSLLSRTGTYEQYF.

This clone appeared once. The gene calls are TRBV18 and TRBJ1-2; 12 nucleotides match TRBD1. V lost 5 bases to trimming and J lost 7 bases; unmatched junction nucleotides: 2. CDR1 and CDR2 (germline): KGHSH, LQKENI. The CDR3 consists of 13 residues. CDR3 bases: TGTGCCAGCTCATCGGGACAGGGGGCTGGCTACACCTTC. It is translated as CASSSGQGAGYTF.

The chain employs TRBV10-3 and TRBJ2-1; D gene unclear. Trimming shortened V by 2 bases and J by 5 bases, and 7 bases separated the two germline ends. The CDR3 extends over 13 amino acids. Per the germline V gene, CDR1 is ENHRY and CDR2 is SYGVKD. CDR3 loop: CAISELNNNEQFF. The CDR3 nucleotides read TGTGCCATCAGTGAGCTAAACAACAATGAGCAGTTCTTC.